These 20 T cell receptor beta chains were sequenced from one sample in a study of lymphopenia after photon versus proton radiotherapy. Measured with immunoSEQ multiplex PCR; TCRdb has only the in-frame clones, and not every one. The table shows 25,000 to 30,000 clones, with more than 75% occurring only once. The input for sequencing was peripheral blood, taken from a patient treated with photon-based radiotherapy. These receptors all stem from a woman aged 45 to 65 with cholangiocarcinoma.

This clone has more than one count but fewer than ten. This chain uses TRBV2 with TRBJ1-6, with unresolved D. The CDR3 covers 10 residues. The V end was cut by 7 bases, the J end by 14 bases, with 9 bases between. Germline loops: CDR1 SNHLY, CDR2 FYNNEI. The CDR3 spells CASTLYTLHF. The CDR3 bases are TGTGCCAGCACCCTTTACACCCTCCACTTT.

The CDR3 coding sequence is TGCGCCAGCAGCAGGGGAGGCACAGATACGCAGTATTTT. Its translation: CASSRGGTDTQYF. The J gene is TRBJ2-3, the V gene TRBV5-1; D possibly uses TRBD1 or TRBD2 (5 bases each). Trimming left V 4 bases short and J 1 base short, with 7 bases between. The CDR3 is 13 residues long. Germline V gene lookup returns CDR1 SGHRS and CDR2 YFSETQ.

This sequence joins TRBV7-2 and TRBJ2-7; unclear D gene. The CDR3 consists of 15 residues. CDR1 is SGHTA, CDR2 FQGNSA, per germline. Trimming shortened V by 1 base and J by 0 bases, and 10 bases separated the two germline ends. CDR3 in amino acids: CASSLGASGSYEQYF. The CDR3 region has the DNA TGTGCCAGCAGCTTAGGGGCTTCTGGCTCCTACGAGCAGTACTTC. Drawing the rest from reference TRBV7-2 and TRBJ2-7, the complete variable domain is GAGVSQSPSNKVTEKGKDVELRCDPISGHTALYWYRQSLGQGLEFLIYFQGNSAPDKSGLPSDRFSAERTGGSVSTLTIQRTQQEDSAVYLCASSLGASGSYEQYFGPGTRLTVT.

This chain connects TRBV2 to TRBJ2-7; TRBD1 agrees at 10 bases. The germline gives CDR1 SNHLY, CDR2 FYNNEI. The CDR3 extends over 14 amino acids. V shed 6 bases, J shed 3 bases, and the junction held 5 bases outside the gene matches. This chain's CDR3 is CASRGRTGGYEQYF. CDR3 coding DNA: TGTGCCAGCAGGGGTCGGACAGGGGGCTACGAGCAGTACTTC.

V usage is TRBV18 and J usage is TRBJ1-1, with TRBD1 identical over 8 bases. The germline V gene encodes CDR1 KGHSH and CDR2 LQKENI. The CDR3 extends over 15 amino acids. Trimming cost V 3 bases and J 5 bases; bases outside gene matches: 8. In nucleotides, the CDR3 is TGTGCCAGCTCACCGGACAGGGCCCCGAGTACTGAAGCTTTCTTT. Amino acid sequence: CASSPDRAPSTEAFF.

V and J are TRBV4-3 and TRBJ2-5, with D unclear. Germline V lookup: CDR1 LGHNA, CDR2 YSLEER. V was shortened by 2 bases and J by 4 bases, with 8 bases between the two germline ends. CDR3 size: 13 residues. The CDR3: CASSQYLGETQYF. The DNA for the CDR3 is TGCGCCAGCAGCCAATACTTGGGAGAGACCCAGTACTTC.

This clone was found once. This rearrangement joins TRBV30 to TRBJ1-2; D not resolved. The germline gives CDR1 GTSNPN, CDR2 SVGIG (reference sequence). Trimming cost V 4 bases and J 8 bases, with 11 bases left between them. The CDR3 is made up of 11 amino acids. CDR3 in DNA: TGTGCCTGGAACACAGCCGCCGGCTACACCTTC. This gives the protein CAWNTAAGYTF.

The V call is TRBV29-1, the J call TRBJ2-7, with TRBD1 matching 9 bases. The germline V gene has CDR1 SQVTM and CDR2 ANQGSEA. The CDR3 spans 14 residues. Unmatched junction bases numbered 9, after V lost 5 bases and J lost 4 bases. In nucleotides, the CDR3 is TGCAGCGTTACAGGGGGCCCCAGGGGGTACGAGCAGTACTTC. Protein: CSVTGGPRGYEQYF.

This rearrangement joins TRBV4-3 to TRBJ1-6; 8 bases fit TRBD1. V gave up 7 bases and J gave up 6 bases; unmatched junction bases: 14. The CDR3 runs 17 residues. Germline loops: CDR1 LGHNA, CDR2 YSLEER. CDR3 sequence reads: CASKSREQGASNSPLHF. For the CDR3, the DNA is TGCGCCAGCAAGTCCCGGGAGCAGGGGGCTAGTAATTCACCCCTCCACTTT.

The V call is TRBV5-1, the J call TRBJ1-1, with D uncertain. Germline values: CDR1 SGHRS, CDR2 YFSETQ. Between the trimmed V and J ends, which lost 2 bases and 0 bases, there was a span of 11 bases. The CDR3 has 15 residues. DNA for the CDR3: TGCGCCAGCAGCTTCAAGCGCTCAATGAACACTGAAGCTTTCTTT. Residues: CASSFKRSMNTEAFF.

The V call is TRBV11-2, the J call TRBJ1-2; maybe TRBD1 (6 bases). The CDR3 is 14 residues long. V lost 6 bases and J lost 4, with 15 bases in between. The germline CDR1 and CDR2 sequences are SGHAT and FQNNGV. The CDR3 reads CASRRGGTGYGYTF. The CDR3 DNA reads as TGTGCCAGCAGGAGAGGGGGGACGGGCTATGGCTACACCTTC.

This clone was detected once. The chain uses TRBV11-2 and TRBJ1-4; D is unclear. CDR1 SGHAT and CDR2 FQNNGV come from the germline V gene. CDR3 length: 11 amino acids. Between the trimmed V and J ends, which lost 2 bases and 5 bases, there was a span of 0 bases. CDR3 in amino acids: CASSLNEKLFF. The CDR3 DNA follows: TGTGCCAGCAGCTTAAATGAAAAACTGTTTTTT.

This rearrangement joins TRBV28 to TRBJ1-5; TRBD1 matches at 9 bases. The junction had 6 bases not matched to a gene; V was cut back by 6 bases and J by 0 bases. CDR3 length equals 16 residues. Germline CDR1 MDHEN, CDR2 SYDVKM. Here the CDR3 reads CASSSWDRDSNQPQHF. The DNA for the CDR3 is TGTGCCAGCAGCTCCTGGGACAGGGATAGCAATCAGCCCCAGCATTTT. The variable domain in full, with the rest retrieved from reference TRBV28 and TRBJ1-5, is DVKVTQSSRYLVKRTGEKVFLECVQDMDHENMFWYRQDPGLGLRLIYFSYDVKMKEKGDIPEGYSVSREKKERFSLILESASTNQTSMYLCASSSWDRDSNQPQHFGDGTRLSIL.

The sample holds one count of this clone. The DNA of the CDR3 is TGTGCCACCAGCAGAGGGGGTTCGGGGGTAAAATCCTATGGCTACACCTTC. Encoded protein: CATSRGGSGVKSYGYTF. The chain recombines TRBV15 with TRBJ1-2, with D possibly TRBD1 on 5 matching bases. The CDR3 runs 17 residues. Per the germline V gene, CDR1 is LNHNV and CDR2 is YYDKDF (reference sequence). V was shortened by 1 base and J by 4 bases, with 19 bases between the two germline ends. The variable domain in full, with the rest retrieved from reference TRBV15 and TRBJ1-2, is DAMVIQNPRYQVTQFGKPVTLSCSQTLNHNVMYWYQQKSSQAPKLLFHYYDKDFNNEADTPDNFQSRRPNTSFCFLDIRSPGLGDTAMYLCATSRGGSGVKSYGYTFGSGTRLTVV.

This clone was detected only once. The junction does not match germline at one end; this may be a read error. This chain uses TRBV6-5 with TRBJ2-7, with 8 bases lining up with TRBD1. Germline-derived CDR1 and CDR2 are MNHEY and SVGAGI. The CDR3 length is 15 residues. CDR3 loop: CTSSYSQGASYEQYF. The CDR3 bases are TGTACCAGCAGTTACTCCCAGGGGGCCTCCTACGAGCAGTACTTC.

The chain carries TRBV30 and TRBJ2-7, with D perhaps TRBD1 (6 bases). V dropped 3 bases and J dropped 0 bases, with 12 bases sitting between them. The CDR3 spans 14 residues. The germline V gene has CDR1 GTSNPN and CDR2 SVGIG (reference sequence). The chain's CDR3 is CAWSAQGLSYEQYF. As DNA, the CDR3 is TGTGCCTGGAGCGCACAGGGTCTCTCCTACGAGCAGTACTTC.

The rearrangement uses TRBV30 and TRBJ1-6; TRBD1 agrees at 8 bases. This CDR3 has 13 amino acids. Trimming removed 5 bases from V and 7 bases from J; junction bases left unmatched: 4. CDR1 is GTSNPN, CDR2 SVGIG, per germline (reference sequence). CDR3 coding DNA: TGTGCCTGGGAGACAGGGGAAAATTCACCCCTCCACTTT. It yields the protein CAWETGENSPLHF.

This CDR3 reads CASSFRQNEKLFF. In DNA, the CDR3 is TGTGCCAGCAGCTTCCGACAGAATGAAAAACTGTTTTTT. This rearrangement joins TRBV7-2 to TRBJ1-4; TRBD1 might be the D (5 bases). With 3 bases removed from V and 5 bases from J, the gap between germline ends came to 7 bases. The germline V gene has CDR1 SGHTA and CDR2 FQGNSA. The CDR3 length is 13 residues.

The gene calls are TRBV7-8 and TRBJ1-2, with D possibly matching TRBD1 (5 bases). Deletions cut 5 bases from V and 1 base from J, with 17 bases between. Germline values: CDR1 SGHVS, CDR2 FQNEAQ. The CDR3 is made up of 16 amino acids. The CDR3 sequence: CASSTRVGPDNYGYTF. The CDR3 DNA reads TGTGCCAGCAGCACCCGGGTGGGGCCGGATAACTATGGCTACACCTTC. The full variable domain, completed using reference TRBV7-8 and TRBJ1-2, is GAGVSQSPRYKVAKRGQDVALRCDPISGHVSLFWYQQALGQGPEFLTYFQNEAQLDKSGLPSDRFFAERPEGSVSTLKIQRTQQEDSAVYLCASSTRVGPDNYGYTFGSGTRLTVV.

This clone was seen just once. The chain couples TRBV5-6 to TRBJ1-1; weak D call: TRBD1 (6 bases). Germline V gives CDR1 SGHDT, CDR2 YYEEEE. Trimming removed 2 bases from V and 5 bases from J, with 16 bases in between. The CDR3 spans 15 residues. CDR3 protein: CASSLYQGMGTEAFF. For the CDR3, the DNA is TGTGCCAGCAGCTTATATCAGGGGATGGGAACTGAAGCTTTCTTT.